The 4 T cell receptor beta chains given below trace back to one sample, sequenced in a study of vaccination and CD4 T cells after COVID-19. Antigens for these TCRs are unknown. Documented treatment: approximately nine-day PBMC culture with coronavirus spike peptide pools or control peptides (ViraFEST assay). With the Oncomine TCR Beta short-read assay, DNA from cultured CD4+ T cells was sequenced. TCRdb ran MiXCR on the PCR reads and lists one entry per CDR3 protein. The table lists 15,000 to 20,000 distinct CDR3 sequences, 53% of them singletons. The starting material was CD4+ T cells from blood, cultured in vitro, obtained before SARS-CoV-2 vaccination. The receptors here all came from a human donor who had recovered from COVID-19.

The chain carries TRBV19 and TRBJ1-2; D may be TRBD1 (5 bases). The CDR3 runs to 14 residues. Trimming cost V 5 bases and J 2 bases, with 12 bases left between them. Germline V gene data show CDR1 as LNHDA and CDR2 as SQIVND (reference sequence). CDR3 DNA sequence: TGTGCCAGTAGTGCCGTGGGACTCAACTATGGCTACACCTTC. The encoded protein is CASSAVGLNYGYTF.

The chain links TRBV20-1 to TRBJ2-7, with a possible D match to TRBD1 (6 bases). This CDR3 contains 14 residues. Germline CDR1 and CDR2: DFQATT and SNEGSKA (reference sequence). Trimming cost V 5 bases and J 6 bases, with 20 bases left between them. The CDR3 nucleotides read TGCAGTGCTGTCAGACTCACCCAACAGGGCGAGCAGTACTTC. Amino acid sequence: CSAVRLTQQGEQYF.

The gene calls are TRBV4-1 and TRBJ1-5, with 10 positions matching TRBD1. There are 17 residues in the CDR3. CDR1 is MGHRA and CDR2 is YSYEKL in the germline V gene. V dropped 0 bases and J dropped 4; count of bases not matched to a gene: 6. CDR3 residues: CASSQDGGDRGNQPQHF. The CDR3 DNA reads as TGCGCCAGCAGCCAAGACGGGGGGGACAGGGGTAATCAGCCCCAGCATTTT.

The chain joins TRBV7-9 to TRBJ2-3, with TRBD2 matching over 7 bases. This CDR3 comprises 13 residues. V trimming: 8 bases; J trimming: 1 base; junction bases outside the gene matches: 3. Germline lookup yields CDR1 SEHNR and CDR2 FQNEAQ (reference sequence). CDR3 loop: CASGGDGTDTQYF. The CDR3 nucleotides read TGTGCCAGCGGGGGGGACGGCACAGATACGCAGTATTTT.